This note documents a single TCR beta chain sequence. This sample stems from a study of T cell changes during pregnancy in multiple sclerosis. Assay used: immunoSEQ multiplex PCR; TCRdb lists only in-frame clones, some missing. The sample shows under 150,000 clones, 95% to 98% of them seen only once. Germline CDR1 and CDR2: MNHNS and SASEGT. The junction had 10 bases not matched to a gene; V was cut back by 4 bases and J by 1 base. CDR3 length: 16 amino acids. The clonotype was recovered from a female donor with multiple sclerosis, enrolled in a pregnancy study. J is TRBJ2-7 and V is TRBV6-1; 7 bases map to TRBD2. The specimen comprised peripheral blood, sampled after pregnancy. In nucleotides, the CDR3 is TGTGCCAGCAGTGGGGGCTTTAGCGGGTCTTCCTACGAGCAGTACTTC. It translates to CASSGGFSGSSYEQYF.